The 16 T cell receptor beta chains below were found in one sample sequenced in a study of neurological immune-mediated disorders. TCRdb processed the 5' RACE reads anew with MiXCR; each CDR3 protein has one entry. The sample lists under 70,000 distinct CDR3 sequences, 3.5% occurring once. The source material was PBMCs. Receptors were obtained from a woman in her thirties with multiple sclerosis.

Many counts were recorded for this clonotype. This chain joins TRBV27 and TRBJ2-3; 9 positions match TRBD2. Trimming took 8 bases from V and 3 from J; bases not matched to a gene: 18. CDR1 MNHEY and CDR2 SMNVEV come from the germline V gene (reference sequence). The CDR3 is 18 residues long. The CDR3 sequence is CASRPPVKRGVLTDTQYF. In DNA form, the CDR3 reads TGTGCCAGCCGCCCCCCGGTGAAGCGGGGGGTCCTTACAGATACGCAGTATTTT.

V gene TRBV7-2 combines with J gene TRBJ2-1; 8 positions match TRBD2. V trimming: 1 base; J trimming: 1 base; junction bases outside the gene matches: 6. The CDR3 spans 17 residues. Per the germline V gene, CDR1 is SGHTA and CDR2 is FQGNSA. The CDR3 DNA reads as TGTGCCAGCAGCTTAGGGAGCGGGAGTGATTCCTACAATGAGCAGTTCTTC. Amino acids: CASSLGSGSDSYNEQFF.

In its sample, this clonotype was seen many times. The CDR3 sequence is CSARPGGETQYF. Written as DNA, the CDR3 is TGCAGTGCTAGGCCGGGGGGAGAGACCCAGTACTTC. V and J are TRBV20-1 and TRBJ2-5; 7 bases fit TRBD2. The V gene's germline CDR1 is DFQATT and CDR2 SNEGSKA (reference sequence). The junction had 2 bases not matched to a gene; V was cut back by 3 bases and J by 4 bases. The CDR3 loop spans 12 amino acids.

This clonotype was counted ten times or more. V gene TRBV12-3 or TRBV12-4 combines with J gene TRBJ1-5; D not resolved. V lost 1 base, J lost 1 base, and 8 bases lay in between. The CDR3 runs 15 residues. The CDR3 reads CASSLDLGSNQPQHF. CDR3 in DNA: TGTGCCAGCAGTTTAGATTTGGGGAGCAATCAGCCCCAGCATTTT.

This clonotype was counted many times. This chain links TRBV20-1 with TRBJ2-1; no clear D gene. The CDR3 has 14 residues. CDR1 is DFQATT, CDR2 SNEGSKA, per germline (reference sequence). Trimming cost V 1 base and J 1 base, with 8 bases left between them. Written as DNA, the CDR3 is TGCAGTGCTAGAGGGCTGAGTTCCTACAATGAGCAGTTCTTC. Protein: CSARGLSSYNEQFF.

This clonotype was recorded many times. The gene calls are TRBV3-1 and TRBJ2-3; unclear D gene. Germline V gene data show CDR1 as LGHDT and CDR2 as YNNKEL (reference sequence). V lost 0 bases to trimming and J lost 2 bases, with 12 bases between them. The CDR3 runs 16 residues. DNA of the CDR3: TGTGCCAGCAGCCAAGATTGGAAAGCCTCCACAGATACGCAGTATTTT. Amino acids: CASSQDWKASTDTQYF.

The chain's CDR3 is CASSDLSSNQPQHF. The CDR3, as DNA: TGTGCCAGCTCTGACCTATCTAGCAATCAGCCCCAGCATTTT. The rearrangement links TRBV18 to TRBJ1-5; no clear D. The CDR3 has 14 residues. V was clipped by 6 bases and J by 0 bases, with 9 bases between them. Germline lookup yields CDR1 KGHSH and CDR2 LQKENI.

This clonotype occurred many times. This chain joins TRBV12-3 or TRBV12-4 and TRBJ1-1; D unclear. This CDR3 has 12 amino acids. V was shortened by 4 bases and J by 6 bases, with 9 bases between the two germline ends. The CDR3 region is CASSSSRSEAFF. The CDR3 DNA reads TGTGCCAGCAGTTCTAGCCGATCTGAAGCTTTCTTT.

In its sample, this clonotype was seen many times. The chain carries TRBV6-5 and TRBJ2-7; D is unclear. V lost 6 bases and J 5 bases, leaving 14 bases between the germline ends. This CDR3 spans 13 amino acids. Per the germline V gene, CDR1 is MNHEY and CDR2 is SVGAGI. For the CDR3, the DNA is TGTGCCAGCAGAGAGACTCCAAGGGACGAGCAGTACTTC. Translating it yields CASRETPRDEQYF.

In its sample, this clonotype was seen many times. The chain employs TRBV20-1 and TRBJ2-5; possibly TRBD2 for D (6 bases). With 0 bases removed from V and 3 bases from J, the gap between germline ends came to 8 bases. The germline V gene encodes CDR1 DFQATT and CDR2 SNEGSKA (reference sequence). The CDR3 covers 13 residues. CDR3 nucleotides: TGCAGTGCTAGAGATGGGGGGAAAGAGACCCAGTACTTC. It yields the protein CSARDGGKETQYF.

This clonotype has ten or more counts. The J gene is TRBJ2-2, the V gene TRBV5-1; weak D call: TRBD2 (6 bases). This CDR3 is built from 15 residues. Germline V CDR1 and CDR2: SGHRS, YFSETQ. The V gene lost 2 bases and the J gene lost 3 bases, with 11 bases spanning the gap. DNA for the CDR3: TGCGCCAGCAGCTTAGGGACGGGAGACACCGGGGAGCTGTTTTTT. Translated: CASSLGTGDTGELFF.

This clonotype has a count of ten or more. The V call is TRBV12-3 or TRBV12-4, the J call TRBJ1-1, with 12 bases aligning to TRBD1. With V trimmed by 7 bases and J by 6 bases, 3 bases remained unmatched. The CDR3 spans 13 residues. This CDR3 is CASTRDRGPEAFF. The CDR3 nucleotides are TGTGCCAGCACCCGGGACAGGGGGCCTGAAGCTTTCTTT.

This clonotype was observed many times. The V gene is TRBV5-4, the J gene TRBJ2-7, with D possibly called TRBD1 or TRBD2 (7 bases each). V lost 2 bases to trimming and J lost 3 bases, with 15 bases between them. The CDR3 contains 15 residues. Germline-derived CDR1 and CDR2 are SGHNT and YYREEE (reference sequence). The CDR3 loop is CASSLEGGGLYEQYF. CDR3 DNA: TGTGCCAGCAGCTTAGAGGGAGGGGGCCTCTACGAGCAGTACTTC.

This chain uses TRBV2 with TRBJ1-6, with D possibly matching TRBD1 (5 bases). Trimming shortened V by 8 bases and J by 8 bases, and 16 bases separated the two germline ends. The CDR3 sequence is 14 residues long. CDR1 SNHLY and CDR2 FYNNEI come from the germline V gene. Here the CDR3 reads CASRGGLQYSPLHF. The CDR3, as DNA: TGTGCCAGCCGTGGGGGACTTCAATATTCACCCCTCCACTTT.

The V and J genes are TRBV5-1 and TRBJ1-1, with D hard to call. The V and J ends lost 3 bases and 1 base respectively, with 13 bases between them. CDR1 is SGHRS, CDR2 YFSETQ, per germline. CDR3 length: 15 amino acids. The CDR3 reads CASSSNPTRNTEAFF. The CDR3 DNA reads TGCGCCAGCAGCTCCAACCCTACAAGGAACACTGAAGCTTTCTTT.

This clonotype was picked up a small number of times. V is TRBV5-1 and J is TRBJ2-2; tentatively, D is TRBD2 (6 bases). The CDR3 sequence is 16 residues long. Trimming left V 0 bases short and J 6 bases short, with 15 bases between. CDR1 and CDR2 (germline): SGHRS, YFSETQ. The CDR3 sequence: CASSLEGRAGPGELFF. The CDR3 nucleotides are TGCGCCAGCAGCTTGGAGGGCAGGGCGGGACCCGGGGAGCTGTTTTTT.